The text below deals with one T cell receptor (beta chain). As yet, its antigen is unknown. The CDR3 runs 16 residues. V lost 5 bases to trimming and J lost 2 bases; unmatched junction nucleotides: 9. The germline CDR1 and CDR2 sequences are SGHTA and FQGNSA. MiXCR, applied by TCRdb to the 5' RACE reads, yields one record per CDR3 protein. Of around 310,000 distinct CDR3 sequences in the sample, around 15% were seen once. The data originate from a study of T-cell memory formation after mild COVID-19. The study's findings and limits: Researchers report contracting CD4+ clones mostly in CM and EM, with CD8+ clones in EMRA. Clones contracting across day 15 to 85 had a balanced CD4/CD8 profile; later expanding clones leaned CD4+. Certain responding clones were present in pre-infection memory, suggesting participation of cross-reactive memory.

This chain joins TRBV7-2 and TRBJ2-3; 8 positions agree with TRBD2. The clonotype originates from a young man who had mild COVID-19 (a few samples of this study predate the infection). Cell type and time point are not known. Sequencing input: PBMCs or a T cell subset sorted from them (not recorded which). The CDR3 protein is CASSIPGGEITDTQYF. The CDR3 region has the DNA TGTGCCAGCAGCATCCCCGGGGGGGAAATCACAGATACGCAGTATTTT.